These T cell receptor beta chains were read from a single sample in a study of siplizumab effects on memory and regulatory T cells. The data were produced by immunoSEQ multiplex PCR, yet TCRdb's version contains in-frame clones alone and is incomplete. The sample shows 95,000 to 100,000 clones, about 93% of them seen only once. The sequenced material came from non-Treg CD4+ T cells sorted from blood. These receptors all come from a human donor in good health. Both conserved end residues are part of each CDR3. Fields, in order: J gene, V gene, clone size, D gene, CDR3 protein, CDR3 DNA. The D gene is left open where the match is weak. Only some rows state a clone size, as once, few, many or a class for expanded clones.

TRBJ1-5 | TRBV2 | . | . | CASSNDRDSNQPQHF | TGTGCCAGCAGTAACGACAGAGATAGCAATCAGCCCCAGCATTTT
TRBJ2-5 | TRBV18 | . | TRBD2 | CASSPGLAGGPTQETQYF | TGTGCCAGCTCACCGGGACTAGCGGGAGGGCCCACCCAAGAGACCCAGTACTTC
TRBJ2-1 | TRBV19 | . | TRBD1 | CASNRGTINEQFF | TGTGCCAGTAACAGGGGGACCATAAATGAGCAGTTCTTC
TRBJ1-2 | TRBV12-5 | . | . | CASGLVLHIGEDGYTF | TGTGCTAGTGGTTTGGTACTACATATCGGGGAGGATGGCTACACCTTC
TRBJ2-3 | TRBV18 | . | . | CASSPRDTQYF | TGTGCCAGCTCACCCCGGGATACGCAGTATTTT
TRBJ2-7 | TRBV6-1 | . | . | CASSLNRAYEQYF | TGTGCCAGCAGCTTGAATCGGGCCTACGAGCAGTACTTC
TRBJ2-7 | TRBV7-3 | . | TRBD1 | CASSLTGTVNEQYF | TGTGCCAGCAGCTTAACAGGGACAGTCAACGAGCAGTACTTC
TRBJ1-1 | TRBV7-9 | . | . | CASSLPRVGTEAFF | TGTGCCAGCAGCTTACCCAGGGTGGGCACTGAAGCTTTCTTT
TRBJ2-2 | TRBV7-2 | . | . | CASSLADGELFF | TGTGCCAGCAGCTTAGCTGACGGGGAGCTGTTTTTT
TRBJ2-5 | TRBV28 | . | . | CASSLSVARNEKTQYF | TGTGCCAGCAGTTTGTCTGTTGCACGGAACGAGAAGACCCAGTACTTC
TRBJ2-3 | TRBV28 | . | TRBD2 | CASSTNRLAGESTDTQYF | TGTGCCAGCAGTACCAACCGACTAGCGGGAGAGAGCACAGATACGCAGTATTTT
TRBJ1-1 | TRBV18 | . | . | CASSPGRGRMNTEAFF | TGTGCCAGCTCACCCGGCCGAGGGCGGATGAACACTGAAGCTTTCTTT
TRBJ2-5 | TRBV5-1 | . | TRBD2 | CASSRGLAGVSETQYF | TGCGCCAGCAGCCGAGGACTAGCGGGAGTTTCGGAGACCCAGTACTTC
TRBJ2-3 | TRBV29-1 | . | . | CSAPKSRGDTQYF | TGCAGCGCACCTAAGTCGAGGGGGGATACGCAGTATTTT
TRBJ2-1 | TRBV5-1 | . | . | CASSFTWADEQFF | TGCGCCAGCAGCTTCACGTGGGCGGATGAGCAGTTCTTC
TRBJ2-6 | TRBV9 | . | TRBD2 | CASSPRGDSGANVLTF | TGTGCCAGCAGCCCCCGGGGGGACTCTGGGGCCAACGTCCTGACTTTC
TRBJ2-3 | TRBV5-5 | . | TRBD2 | CASSARLRGLAGADTQYF | TGTGCCAGCAGCGCCCGACTGAGGGGACTAGCGGGGGCAGATACGCAGTATTTT
TRBJ1-1 | TRBV10-3 | . | . | CAISVKDIGEGEAFF | TGTGCCATCAGTGTAAAGGACATAGGGGAGGGTGAAGCTTTCTTT
TRBJ2-2 | TRBV11-3 | . | TRBD2 | CASSLDLGLAATGELFF | TGTGCCAGCAGCTTAGACCTTGGACTAGCGGCCACCGGGGAGCTGTTTTTT
TRBJ2-3 | TRBV7-3 | . | TRBD2 | CASSLSGGSRLDTQYF | TGTGCCAGCAGCTTATCGGGCGGGAGCAGACTGGATACGCAGTATTTT
TRBJ2-7 | TRBV5-1 | . | TRBD2 | CASSLAARVAGENYEQYF | TGCGCCAGCAGCTTGGCAGCCAGGGTAGCGGGGGAAAACTACGAGCAGTACTTC
TRBJ2-7 | TRBV28 | . | . | CASSLLAAEQYF | TGTGCCAGCAGTTTATTGGCGGCGGAGCAGTACTTC
TRBJ2-7 | TRBV5-6 | . | . | CASSLRREQYF | TGTGCCAGCAGCCTTCGGAGGGAGCAGTACTTC
TRBJ1-2 | TRBV30 | . | . | CAWSALLRMGYGYTF | TGTGCCTGGAGTGCCCTTCTTCGGATGGGGTATGGCTACACCTTC
TRBJ1-2 | TRBV29-1 | . | . | CSVVRGNYGYTF | TGCAGCGTTGTCAGGGGAAACTATGGCTACACCTTC
TRBJ1-4 | TRBV7-9 | . | . | CASSLAAGVGEKLFF | TGTGCCAGCAGCTTAGCGGCAGGGGTCGGCGAAAAACTGTTTTTT
TRBJ2-2 | TRBV27 | . | TRBD2 | CASSLVPPGLGNTGELFF | TGTGCCAGCAGTTTAGTCCCCCCGGGACTAGGAAACACCGGGGAGCTGTTTTTT
TRBJ2-4 | TRBV30 | . | . | CAWSVHLQPLAKNIQYF | TGTGCCTGGAGTGTACATTTACAGCCGCTAGCCAAAAACATTCAGTACTTC
TRBJ2-3 | TRBV5-1 | . | TRBD2 | CASSLSGSGRANTQYF | TGCGCCAGCAGCTTGTCGGGTAGCGGGAGGGCCAATACGCAGTATTTT
TRBJ1-5 | TRBV4-1 | . | TRBD1 | CASSQEDRQNQPQHF | TGCGCCAGCAGCCAAGAGGACAGGCAGAATCAGCCCCAGCATTTT
TRBJ1-4 | TRBV9 | . | . | CASSVDEGLNEKLFF | TGTGCCAGCAGCGTAGATGAGGGGCTTAATGAAAAACTGTTTTTT
TRBJ2-1 | TRBV18 | . | TRBD2 | CASSPLAGSSYNEQFF | TGTGCCAGCTCACCGTTAGCGGGGAGCTCCTACAATGAGCAGTTCTTC
TRBJ1-4 | TRBV27 | . | . | CASSPDRTTGTNEKLFF | TGTGCCAGCAGTCCGGATCGGACTACCGGGACTAATGAAAAACTGTTTTTT
TRBJ1-2 | TRBV11-2 | . | . | CASSLGQGYGYTF | TGTGCCAGCAGCTTAGGGCAGGGCTATGGCTACACCTTC
TRBJ2-7 | TRBV28 | . | TRBD1 | CASSTRQGARTEQYF | TGTGCCAGCAGTACTAGACAGGGGGCGCGGACGGAGCAGTACTTC
TRBJ1-5 | TRBV6-1 | . | . | CASSEPFAYQPQHF | TGTGCCAGCAGTGAACCCTTTGCATATCAGCCCCAGCATTTT
TRBJ2-1 | TRBV7-2 | . | . | CASSLVTEQFF | TGTGCCAGCAGCTTAGTTACTGAGCAGTTCTTC
TRBJ1-1 | TRBV29-1 | . | . | CSVDGGYFTEAFF | TGCAGCGTTGACGGAGGGTATTTTACTGAAGCTTTCTTT
TRBJ2-7 | TRBV6-6 | . | TRBD1 | CASARGQGFYEQYF | TGTGCCAGCGCTCGGGGACAGGGGTTCTACGAGCAGTACTTC
TRBJ2-7 | TRBV28 | . | TRBD2 | CASSIGGTNLYEQYF | TGTGCCAGCAGTATCGGAGGGACTAACCTCTACGAGCAGTACTTC
TRBJ2-1 | TRBV28 | once | . | CASSKDWGQSYNEQFF | TGTGCCAGCAGCAAGGATTGGGGTCAGTCCTACAATGAGCAGTTCTTC
TRBJ2-3 | TRBV4-3 | . | . | CASSQDRGLTDTQYF | TGCGCCAGCAGCCAAGACAGGGGCCTCACAGATACGCAGTATTTT
TRBJ2-2 | TRBV4-2 | few | TRBD2 | CASSQDASGTRAGELFF | TGTGCCAGCAGCCAAGATGCTAGCGGCACGAGGGCCGGGGAGCTGTTTTTT
TRBJ1-1 | TRBV19 | . | TRBD1 | CASSLAQGAYTEAFF | TGTGCCAGTAGCTTAGCCCAGGGGGCTTACACTGAAGCTTTCTTT
TRBJ1-3 | TRBV30 | . | . | CAWSVTGTSGNTIYF | TGTGCCTGGAGTGTAACAGGGACCTCTGGAAACACCATATATTTT
TRBJ2-1 | TRBV28 | . | TRBD2 | CASTRPVGYGTSYNEQFF | TGTGCCAGCACACGACCGGTTGGGTATGGGACTAGCTACAATGAGCAGTTCTTC
TRBJ2-5 | TRBV29-1 | . | TRBD2 | CSVNLNGRGTQYF | TGCAGCGTGAATTTAAACGGGAGGGGGACCCAGTACTTC
TRBJ2-3 | TRBV6-5 | . | TRBD2 | CASSLSGTPRDTQYF | TGTGCCAGCAGTCTCAGCGGGACTCCACGAGATACGCAGTATTTT
TRBJ1-1 | TRBV2 | . | . | CASSGQGRAFEAFF | TGTGCCAGCAGTGGTCAGGGACGTGCTTTTGAAGCTTTCTTT
TRBJ2-5 | TRBV5-1 | . | TRBD1 | CASSNRGPQETQYF | TGCGCCAGCAGTAACAGGGGACCGCAAGAGACCCAGTACTTC
TRBJ2-1 | TRBV5-8 | . | . | CASSLGVEQFF | TGTGCCAGCAGCTTAGGGGTAGAGCAGTTCTTC
TRBJ2-7 | TRBV5-1 | . | TRBD1 | CASSPGGYEQYF | TGCGCCAGCAGTCCAGGGGGCTACGAGCAGTACTTC
TRBJ1-1 | TRBV5-1 | . | . | CASSLERGTEAFF | TGCGCCAGCAGCTTGGAAAGGGGCACTGAAGCTTTCTTT
TRBJ2-7 | TRBV19 | . | . | CASSIQTPGFYEQYF | TGTGCCAGTAGTATCCAAACCCCCGGGTTCTACGAGCAGTACTTC
TRBJ1-5 | TRBV18 | . | TRBD1 | CASSRDSGSNQPQHF | TGTGCCAGCTCACGGGACAGTGGTAGCAATCAGCCCCAGCATTTT